The 5 T cell receptor beta chains below come from one sample, sequenced in a study of blood T cell repertoires in COVID-19. Profiled with immunoSEQ multiplex PCR; TCRdb holds only in-frame clones, not every one. The sample has 60,000 to 75,000 clones, 70% to 80% seen once. The sequencing sample was made of peripheral blood. The source is an elderly woman with acute or convalescent COVID-19.

This chain joins TRBV7-3 and TRBJ2-5; D remains unclear. Germline values: CDR1 SGHTA, CDR2 FQGTGA. The CDR3 has 13 residues. V was trimmed by 1 base and J by 1 base, leaving 4 bases between them. CDR3 coding DNA: TGTGCCAGCAGCTTAATCCGCCAAGAGACCCAGTACTTC. Protein product: CASSLIRQETQYF.

V gene TRBV2 combines with J gene TRBJ2-2; 7 positions match TRBD2. Trimming removed 9 bases from V and 1 base from J; junction bases left unmatched: 8. The CDR3 runs 15 residues. Germline-derived CDR1 and CDR2 are SNHLY and FYNNEI. The CDR3 protein is CARPRGVQNTGELFF. CDR3 bases: TGTGCCAGACCCCGGGGGGTGCAGAACACCGGGGAGCTGTTTTTT. The variable domain in full, with the rest retrieved from reference TRBV2 and TRBJ2-2, is EPEVTQTPSHQVTQMGQEVILRCVPISNHLYFYWYRQILGQKVEFLVSFYNNEISEKSEIFDDQFSVERPDGSNFTLKIRSTKLEDSAMYFCARPRGVQNTGELFFGEGSRLTVL.

This chain uses TRBV27 with TRBJ1-5, with a weak D call TRBD1 (6 bases). Germline CDR1 and CDR2: MNHEY and SMNVEV (reference sequence). The CDR3 consists of 15 residues. V lost 5 bases and J lost 7, with 18 bases in between. This CDR3 is CASSRGGWSRQPQHF. DNA of the CDR3: TGTGCCAGCAGTCGGGGGGGCTGGTCAAGGCAGCCCCAGCATTTT.

This clone has a single count. The genes are TRBV28 and TRBJ1-5; TRBD1 aligns across 9 bases. Germline CDR1 reads MDHEN; CDR2 reads SYDVKM. Trimming at V came to 6 bases and at J to 1 base, leaving 7 bases not matched to a gene. The CDR3 runs 16 residues. The CDR3 DNA is TGTGCCAGCAGGACAAGGACAGGGGCGAGCAATCAGCCCCAGCATTTT. Amino acids: CASRTRTGASNQPQHF.

The chain is built from TRBV4-1 and TRBJ2-6; D is perhaps TRBD2 (5 bases). V was clipped by 4 bases and J by 0 bases, with 10 bases between them. The CDR3 loop spans 16 amino acids. CDR1 and CDR2 from the germline V gene are MGHRA and YSYEKL. Here the CDR3 DNA reads TGCGCCAGCAGCCCAGGCCGGGGCTCTGGGGCCAACGTCCTGACTTTC. Protein sequence: CASSPGRGSGANVLTF.